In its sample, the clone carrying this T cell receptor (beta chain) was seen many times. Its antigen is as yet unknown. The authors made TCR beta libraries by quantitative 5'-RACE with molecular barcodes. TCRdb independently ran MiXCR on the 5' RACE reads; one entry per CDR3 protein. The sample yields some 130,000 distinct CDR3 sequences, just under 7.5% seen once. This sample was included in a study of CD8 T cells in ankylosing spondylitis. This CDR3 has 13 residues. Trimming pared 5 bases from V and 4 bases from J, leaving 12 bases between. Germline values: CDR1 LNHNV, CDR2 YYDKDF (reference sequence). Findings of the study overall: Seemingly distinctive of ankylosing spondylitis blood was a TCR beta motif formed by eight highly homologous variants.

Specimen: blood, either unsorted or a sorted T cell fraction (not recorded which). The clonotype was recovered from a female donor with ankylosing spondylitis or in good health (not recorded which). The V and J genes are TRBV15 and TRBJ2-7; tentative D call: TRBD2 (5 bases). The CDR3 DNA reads TGTGCCACCAGCGAGGGCAATCTGTACGAGCAGTACTTC. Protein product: CATSEGNLYEQYF. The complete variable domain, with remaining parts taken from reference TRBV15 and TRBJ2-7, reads DAMVIQNPRYQVTQFGKPVTLSCSQTLNHNVMYWYQQKSSQAPKLLFHYYDKDFNNEADTPDNFQSRRPNTSFCFLDIRSPGLGDTAMYLCATSEGNLYEQYFGPGTRLTVT.